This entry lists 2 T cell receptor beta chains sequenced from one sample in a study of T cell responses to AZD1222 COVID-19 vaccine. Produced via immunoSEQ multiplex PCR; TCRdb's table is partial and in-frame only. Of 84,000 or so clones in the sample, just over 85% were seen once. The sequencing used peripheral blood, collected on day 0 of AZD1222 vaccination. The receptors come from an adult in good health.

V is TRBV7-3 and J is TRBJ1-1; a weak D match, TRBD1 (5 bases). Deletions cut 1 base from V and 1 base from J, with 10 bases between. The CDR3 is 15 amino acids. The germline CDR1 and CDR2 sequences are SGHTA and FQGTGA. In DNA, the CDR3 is TGTGCCAGCAGCTTAATGCCGGGGACGAACACTGAAGCTTTCTTT. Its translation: CASSLMPGTNTEAFF.

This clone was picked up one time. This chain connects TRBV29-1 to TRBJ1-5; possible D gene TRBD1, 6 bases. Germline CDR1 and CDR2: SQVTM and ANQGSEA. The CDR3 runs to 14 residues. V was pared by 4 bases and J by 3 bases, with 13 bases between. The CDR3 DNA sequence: TGCAGCGTTGGAAAGGGGGGCGACAATCAGCCCCAGCATTTT. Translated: CSVGKGGDNQPQHF.